Listed below are T cell receptor beta chains from one sample, sequenced in a study of blood T cell repertoires in COVID-19. Only in-frame clones appear in the TCRdb table, and some are missing; sequencing was by immunoSEQ multiplex PCR. In the table there are roughly 200,000 clones, roughly 86% of which are singletons. Input material: PBMCs or T cells enriched from blood (not recorded which). These receptors originate from a woman aged 40 to 50 in a cohort exposed to, infected with or recovered from COVID-19 (not recorded which). Both conserved end residues are part of each CDR3.

V gene,J gene,CDR3 protein
TRBV27,TRBJ1-1,CASSLSIAGNTEAFF
TRBV4-1,TRBJ2-3,CASSQDLTEADTQYF
TRBV29-1,TRBJ1-1,CSVERGVGAEAFF
TRBV6-5,TRBJ2-7,CASRSGRYEQYF
TRBV10-3,TRBJ1-1,CAISAYSGQGQRTEAFF
TRBV25-1,TRBJ2-2,CASSETPHGGSTGELFF
TRBV7-6,TRBJ2-2,CASSRDRGGKAGELFF
TRBV4-1,TRBJ2-2,CASSPPGRGNTGELFF
TRBV5-6,TRBJ2-1,CASSLWASYNEQFF
TRBV4-1,TRBJ1-2,CASSQVFRGGRGVYGYTF
TRBV7-2,TRBJ1-2,CALQPGQGYGYTF
TRBV5-1,TRBJ1-1,CASSWDRGWAEAFF
TRBV5-1,TRBJ2-1,CASHTSGATTYNEQFF
TRBV5-1,TRBJ2-3,CASSFNTDTQYF
TRBV6-5,TRBJ1-1,CASSSGQAGAFF
TRBV9,TRBJ2-7,CASSASGASYEQYF